Shown below are 11 T cell receptor beta chains from a single sample sequenced in a study of cytomegalovirus exposure and HLA in healthy donors. Method: immunoSEQ multiplex PCR; TCRdb's copy keeps in-frame clones and lacks some. This table holds 250,000 to 350,000 clones, 75% to 90% found once. The sequencing input was PBMCs. Source of these receptors: a woman between 18 and 29 years old in good health and CMV-seronegative.

This chain connects TRBV4-1 to TRBJ2-5, with a possible D match to TRBD1 (5 bases). Germline values: CDR1 MGHRA, CDR2 YSYEKL. The CDR3 has 14 amino acids. V shed 1 base and J shed 4 bases, with 10 bases lying between them. Written as DNA, the CDR3 is TGCGCCAGCAGCCAAGGCATAGGGGTAGAGACCCAGTACTTC. Amino acids: CASSQGIGVETQYF.

In this sample, this clone turned up once. V is TRBV18 and J is TRBJ2-7; 7 positions match TRBD2. CDR3 length: 12 residues. V was pared by 3 bases and J by 7 bases, with 3 bases of the junction left unmatched. CDR1 and CDR2 from the germline V gene are KGHSH and LQKENI. The DNA for the CDR3 is TGTGCCAGCTCACCGGGAGGGCGGGAGCAGTACTTC. It specifies CASSPGGREQYF.

This clone was seen just once. The gene calls are TRBV19 and TRBJ1-5, with 10 bases matching TRBD1. Unmatched junction bases numbered 9, after V lost 10 bases and J lost 6 bases. Germline CDR1 reads LNHDA; CDR2 reads SQIVND (reference sequence). There are 14 residues in the CDR3. The CDR3 DNA follows: TGTGCCACTGCCGGGACAGGGGCCGGTCAGCCCCAGCATTTT. Encoded protein: CATAGTGAGQPQHF. The entire variable domain, with the rest obtained from reference TRBV19 and TRBJ1-5, is as follows: DGGITQSPKYLFRKEGQNVTLSCEQNLNHDAMYWYRQDPGQGLRLIYYSQIVNDFQKGDIAEGYSVSREKKESFPLTVTSAQKNPTAFYLCATAGTGAGQPQHFGDGTRLSIL.

The chain carries TRBV16 and TRBJ2-7; weak D call: TRBD1 (6 bases). V lost 0 bases and J 6 bases, leaving 9 bases between the germline ends. CDR3 length: 13 residues. Germline V lookup: CDR1 KGHSY, CDR2 FQNENV. CDR3 DNA: TGTGCCAGCAGCCAATCCCAGGGGTCCGAGCAGTACTTC. It yields the protein CASSQSQGSEQYF.

This clone has only one observation. The chain joins TRBV28 to TRBJ2-3, with D possibly TRBD2 on 6 matching bases. The V end was cut by 7 bases, the J end by 6 bases, with 20 bases between. The V gene's germline CDR1 is MDHEN and CDR2 SYDVKM. The CDR3 contains 15 residues. CDR3 in DNA: TGTGCCAGCACAAAATCCCCCGGGGCGGGGGATACGCAGTATTTT. Protein sequence: CASTKSPGAGDTQYF.

The count of this clone is one. V gene TRBV13 combines with J gene TRBJ1-1, with D possibly matching TRBD1 (6 bases). The CDR3 covers 14 residues. The V and J ends lost 4 bases and 3 bases respectively, with 12 bases between them. From germline, CDR1 is PRHDT and CDR2 FYEKMQ (reference sequence). Here the CDR3 reads CASSWDKWDTEAFF. The CDR3 coding sequence is TGTGCCAGCAGCTGGGACAAATGGGACACTGAAGCTTTCTTT.

V gene TRBV9 combines with J gene TRBJ2-7; possibly TRBD2 for D (6 bases). Trimming left V 4 bases short and J 6 bases short, with 11 bases between. The CDR3 has 12 amino acids. Germline loops: CDR1 SGDLS, CDR2 YYNGEE. This CDR3 is CASSRDSGEQYF. The CDR3 region has the DNA TGTGCCAGCAGCCGGGACTCCGGCGAGCAGTACTTC.

The rearrangement links TRBV28 to TRBJ1-1, with 8 bases that match TRBD1. Germline values: CDR1 MDHEN, CDR2 SYDVKM. Trimming cost V 7 bases and J 11 bases; bases outside gene matches: 6. The CDR3 length is 11 residues. CDR3 protein: CASIQGAGAFF. The CDR3 bases are TGTGCCAGCATCCAGGGGGCAGGGGCTTTCTTT.

This rearrangement joins TRBV7-2 to TRBJ2-7, with 14 bases fitting TRBD2. The CDR3 extends over 15 amino acids. The V gene's germline CDR1 is SGHTA and CDR2 FQGNSA. The V and J ends lost 3 bases and 9 bases, in that order; junction bases with no gene match: 7. This CDR3 reads CASSLADGLAGGQYF. In DNA form, the CDR3 reads TGTGCCAGCAGCTTGGCCGATGGACTAGCGGGAGGGCAGTACTTC.

The genes are TRBV12-5 and TRBJ2-7; 7 nucleotides line up with TRBD2. This CDR3 comprises 15 residues. Germline values: CDR1 LGHNT, CDR2 FRNRAP. Trimming removed 3 bases from V and 2 bases from J; junction bases left unmatched: 7. CDR3 in amino acids: CASGFAGVEAYEQYF. In nucleotides, the CDR3 is TGTGCTAGTGGTTTTGCGGGGGTGGAGGCCTACGAGCAGTACTTC.

The CDR3 region is CAISQTGGGEEFF. DNA of the CDR3: TGTGCCATCAGTCAGACAGGGGGCGGGGAGGAGTTCTTC. The chain uses TRBV10-3 and TRBJ2-1; 10 nucleotides line up with TRBD1. J gave up 14 bases and V 5 bases, and 9 bases lay outside the gene matches. Looked up from germline, CDR1 is ENHRY and CDR2 is SYGVKD. The CDR3 totals 13 residues.